The clone carrying this T cell receptor (beta chain) was counted at least ten times. TCRdb re-called the PCR reads with MiXCR, one entry per CDR3 protein. The sample consists of about 640,000 distinct CDR3 sequences, 15% to 20% of them appearing once. V shed 5 bases and J 2 bases; nucleotides not matched to a gene: 8. The CDR3 contains 17 residues. Germline CDR1 is LNHDA and CDR2 is SQIVND (reference sequence). The data derive from a study of molecular identifiers for immune sequencing clone quantification. The receptor's source is a human donor in good health. Some libraries in this study had Jurkat cell RNA spiked in. Sequenced sample: naive CD8+ T cells from blood, with Jurkat cell RNA spiked in. This sample's subset: FACS-sorted CD8+CD4-CCR7+CD45RA+ naive T cells. The rearrangement uses TRBV19 and TRBJ2-3; TRBD2 matches at 12 bases. The CDR3: CASSLGTSGFTTDTQYF. CDR3 nucleotide sequence: TGTGCCAGTAGTTTGGGGACTAGCGGGTTCACCACAGATACGCAGTATTTT.